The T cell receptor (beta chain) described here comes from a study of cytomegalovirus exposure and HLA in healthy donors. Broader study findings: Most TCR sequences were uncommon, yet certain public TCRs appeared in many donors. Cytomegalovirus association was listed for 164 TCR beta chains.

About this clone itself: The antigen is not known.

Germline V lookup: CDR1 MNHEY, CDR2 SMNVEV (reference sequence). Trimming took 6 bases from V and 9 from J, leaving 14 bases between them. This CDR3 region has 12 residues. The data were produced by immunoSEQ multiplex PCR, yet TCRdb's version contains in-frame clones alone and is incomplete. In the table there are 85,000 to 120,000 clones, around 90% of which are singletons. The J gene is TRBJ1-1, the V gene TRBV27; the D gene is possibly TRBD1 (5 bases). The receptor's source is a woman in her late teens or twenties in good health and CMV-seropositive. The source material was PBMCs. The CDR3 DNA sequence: TGTGCCAGCAGGGGGGGGTACTCAAAAGCTTTCTTT. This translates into CASRGGYSKAFF.